The clone carrying this T cell receptor (beta chain) occurred a few times. Its antigen is not identified. The data were obtained in a study of T cell repertoires in cytomegalovirus infection. Turning to the study itself: Epitope selection comprised recently identified HLA-C-restricted CMV epitopes and well-studied HLA-B-restricted CMV epitopes. TCR beta signatures that were public indicated CMV infection and matching HLA type. The study, taken as a whole, reports: CMV-specific TCR beta clonotypes restricted by HLA-C dominated the ex vivo response. Carriage of CMV together with the relevant HLA was identifiable through cumulative public TCR beta family frequency.

The CDR3 is 14 amino acids. J lost 2 bases, V lost 5 bases, and 3 bases had no gene match. TCRdb fed the reads into MiXCR, producing one record per CDR3 protein. The sample lists around 23,000 distinct CDR3 sequences, roughly 20% occurring once. Sequenced material: CD8+ T cells from cultured PBMCs, taken from culture after CMV antigen stimulation. The clonotype comes from a human donor in good health (CMV status not recorded). Some clones in this sample may be carry-over from other donors' samples. The genes are TRBV12-3 or TRBV12-4 and TRBJ1-3; 7 bases are a match to TRBD1. CDR3 sequence reads: CASSDRVTGNTIYF. In DNA, the CDR3 is TGTGCCAGCAGTGACAGGGTGACTGGAAACACCATATATTTT.